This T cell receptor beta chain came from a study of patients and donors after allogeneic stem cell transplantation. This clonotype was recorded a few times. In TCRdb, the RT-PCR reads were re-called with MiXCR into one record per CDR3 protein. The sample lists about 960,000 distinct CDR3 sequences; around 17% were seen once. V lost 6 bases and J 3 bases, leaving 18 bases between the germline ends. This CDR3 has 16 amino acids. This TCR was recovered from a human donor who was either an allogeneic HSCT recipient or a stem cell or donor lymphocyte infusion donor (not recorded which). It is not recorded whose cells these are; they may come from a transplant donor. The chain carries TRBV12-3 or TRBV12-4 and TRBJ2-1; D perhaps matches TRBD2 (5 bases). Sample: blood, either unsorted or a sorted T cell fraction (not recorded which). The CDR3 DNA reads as TGTGCCAGCAGCTCACTACTAGTTTCGGGCTACAATGAGCAGTTCTTC. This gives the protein CASSSLLVSGYNEQFF.